These T cell receptor beta chains were read from a single sample in a study of HIV-infected patients and healthy controls. Each CDR3 protein is one row after TCRdb ran MiXCR on the 5' RACE reads. The table lists 18,000 or so distinct CDR3 sequences, roughly 18% of them singletons. The sample was CD8+ T cells from blood. The source of these receptors is a human donor in good health. The conserved cysteine and the conserved F or W are not part of the CDR3 here. The D gene is left open where the match is weak. Clone size is not always given. Where it is, it says once, few, many or a class for expanded clones.

d_call: -
clone_size: -
v_call: TRBV5-4
cdr3_aa: ASSSHEGGRGANVLT

d_call: TRBD2
clone_size: -
v_call: TRBV20-1
cdr3_aa: SAREILAGYNEQF

d_call: TRBD2
clone_size: many
v_call: TRBV4-1
cdr3_aa: ASSPRLAGSYEQY

d_call: -
clone_size: -
v_call: TRBV12-3/TRBV12-4
cdr3_aa: ASSLALNTEAF

d_call: TRBD2
clone_size: many
v_call: TRBV2
cdr3_aa: ASESSGNDNEQF

d_call: -
clone_size: few
v_call: TRBV6-6
cdr3_aa: ASSYWTPNTGELF

d_call: TRBD2
clone_size: -
v_call: TRBV29-1
cdr3_aa: SVEEFLLAEPLDTDTQY

d_call: TRBD1
clone_size: few
v_call: TRBV6-5
cdr3_aa: ASSYGGGDRVEAF

d_call: -
clone_size: -
v_call: TRBV9
cdr3_aa: ASSVGTTVIDEQF

d_call: TRBD2
clone_size: -
v_call: TRBV5-6
cdr3_aa: ASSFDLRERTGELF

d_call: -
clone_size: -
v_call: TRBV7-2
cdr3_aa: ASSLVDRMRGAGNTIY

d_call: -
clone_size: medium-sized
v_call: TRBV11-2
cdr3_aa: ASSAGVQVYTAF

d_call: -
clone_size: many
v_call: TRBV12-3/TRBV12-4
cdr3_aa: ASSYPTGGPGANVLT

d_call: -
clone_size: many
v_call: TRBV28
cdr3_aa: ASSSNKLTRNNEQF

d_call: TRBD1
clone_size: many
v_call: TRBV29-1
cdr3_aa: SARDRVNYGYT

d_call: -
clone_size: -
v_call: TRBV13
cdr3_aa: ASSAYLWDKPKNIQY

d_call: -
clone_size: few
v_call: TRBV7-9
cdr3_aa: ASSSTGFLYGYT

d_call: -
clone_size: many
v_call: TRBV6-2/TRBV6-3
cdr3_aa: ASSYTAYEQY

d_call: -
clone_size: many
v_call: TRBV6-2/TRBV6-3
cdr3_aa: ASSPGTSPTGELF

d_call: -
clone_size: -
v_call: TRBV6-1
cdr3_aa: ASRPWVDLKNTGELF

d_call: -
clone_size: -
v_call: TRBV20-1
cdr3_aa: RGGVSYNEQF

d_call: -
clone_size: few
v_call: TRBV9
cdr3_aa: ASSLYGTHQETQY

d_call: TRBD1
clone_size: many
v_call: TRBV6-2/TRBV6-3
cdr3_aa: ASSLGQGEVDTQY

d_call: -
clone_size: -
v_call: TRBV11-2
cdr3_aa: ASSLDLRELVETQY

d_call: TRBD2
clone_size: few
v_call: TRBV9
cdr3_aa: ASSPGTTLTDTQY

d_call: -
clone_size: -
v_call: TRBV11-2
cdr3_aa: ATSPSDLYNEQF

d_call: -
clone_size: -
v_call: TRBV5-1
cdr3_aa: ASSLVAGSNYGYT

d_call: -
clone_size: many
v_call: TRBV7-2
cdr3_aa: ASSLDVADEKLF

d_call: -
clone_size: once
v_call: TRBV21-1
cdr3_aa: ASSERTGESSGANVLT

d_call: -
clone_size: -
v_call: TRBV6-2/TRBV6-3
cdr3_aa: ASTDSSNQPQH

d_call: -
clone_size: -
v_call: TRBV20-1
cdr3_aa: SARVAYGYEQY

d_call: -
clone_size: few
v_call: TRBV7-3
cdr3_aa: ASSLGESYGYT

d_call: TRBD1
clone_size: -
v_call: TRBV20-1
cdr3_aa: SAAEPGQPYYYGYT

d_call: -
clone_size: -
v_call: TRBV6-5
cdr3_aa: ASSYSSKVPPD

d_call: -
clone_size: many
v_call: TRBV6-6
cdr3_aa: ASSYYGGSYNEQF

d_call: -
clone_size: few
v_call: TRBV15
cdr3_aa: ATSSYSNQPQH

d_call: -
clone_size: few
v_call: TRBV5-1
cdr3_aa: ASSLQGNYEQY